Below, 9 T cell receptor beta chains from the same sample are listed, as sequenced in a study of blood T cell repertoires in COVID-19. Profiled with immunoSEQ multiplex PCR; TCRdb holds only in-frame clones, not every one. The data show roughly 230,000 clones, more than 70% seen once. Material for sequencing was peripheral blood. The receptors were sampled from a man aged 40-55 years with active or convalescent COVID-19.

The V gene is TRBV10-2, the J gene TRBJ2-7, with 7 bases lining up with TRBD1. The CDR3 is 13 amino acids. V lost 4 bases, J lost 1 base, and 1 base stayed unmatched. Germline lookup yields CDR1 WSHSY and CDR2 SAAADI. The CDR3 protein is CASSGQGSYEQYF. CDR3 DNA sequence: TGCGCCAGCAGTGGACAGGGATCCTACGAGCAGTACTTC.

The chain recombines TRBV14 with TRBJ2-7; 9 bases agree with TRBD2. Per germline, CDR1 SGHDN and CDR2 FVKESK. This CDR3 has 17 residues. J gave up 3 bases and V 0 bases, and 9 bases lay outside the gene matches. The chain's CDR3 is CASSQDMASGINYEQYF. Written as DNA, the CDR3 is TGTGCCAGCAGCCAAGACATGGCTAGCGGGATCAACTACGAGCAGTACTTC.

The genes are TRBV6-2 or TRBV6-3 and TRBJ1-2, with 9 bases matching TRBD1. Looked up from germline, CDR1 is MNHEY and CDR2 is SVGEGT. The CDR3 contains 17 residues. V lost 6 bases, J lost 2 bases, and 13 bases stayed unmatched. The CDR3 protein is CASSRPPGTGSNYGYTF. CDR3 nucleotide sequence: TGTGCCAGCAGCCGCCCTCCCGGGACAGGGTCCAACTATGGCTACACCTTC.

The CDR3 coding sequence is TGCGCCAGCAGCCTACAGCTCAGTAACACTGAAGCTTTCTTT. It is translated as CASSLQLSNTEAFF. V usage is TRBV5-1 and J usage is TRBJ1-1; D is uncertain. This CDR3 is 14 amino acids long. Trimming shortened V by 4 bases and J by 2 bases, and 12 bases separated the two germline ends. Per germline, CDR1 SGHRS and CDR2 YFSETQ.

Only one count was recorded for this clone. The CDR3 reads CASSYHGSEAFF. In nucleotides, the CDR3 is TGTGCCAGCAGTTACCATGGGAGTGAAGCTTTCTTT. The V gene is TRBV6-5, the J gene TRBJ1-1, with D uncertain. The CDR3 contains 12 residues. CDR1 is MNHEY, CDR2 SVGAGI, per germline. Trimming shortened V by 2 bases and J by 7 bases, and 8 bases separated the two germline ends.

The chain has TRBV6-5 and TRBJ1-5, with a weak D call TRBD1 (5 bases). Per germline, CDR1 MNHEY and CDR2 SVGAGI. The CDR3 runs 14 residues. V was clipped by 2 bases and J by 5 bases, with 10 bases between them. The chain's CDR3 is CASSYGAGYQPQHF. CDR3 nucleotides: TGTGCCAGCAGTTACGGGGCAGGCTATCAGCCCCAGCATTTT.

This chain joins TRBV11-1 and TRBJ2-7, with 7 nucleotides matching TRBD1. Germline CDR1 reads SGHAT; CDR2 reads FQDESV (reference sequence). CDR3 length equals 12 residues. V shed 5 bases and J 7 bases; nucleotides not matched to a gene: 5. For the CDR3, the DNA is TGTGCCAGCAGCCCTGACAGGGATGAGCAGTACTTC. The encoded protein is CASSPDRDEQYF.

This sequence joins TRBV5-6 and TRBJ2-7; 9 nucleotides match TRBD2. The V gene's germline CDR1 is SGHDT and CDR2 YYEEEE. Losses at the gene ends were 0 bases for V and 6 bases for J; bases not matched to a gene: 10. This CDR3 has 16 residues. The CDR3 DNA sequence: TGTGCCAGCAGCTTGGGGATCAGCGGGAGGAAGAGCGAGCAGTACTTC. Amino acids: CASSLGISGRKSEQYF.

The CDR3 reads CASSPAGGNNEQFF. DNA of the CDR3: TGTGCCAGCAGTCCCGCGGGGGGGAACAATGAGCAGTTCTTC. The chain joins TRBV6-5 to TRBJ2-1; 9 positions match TRBD2. V trimming: 5 bases; J trimming: 5 bases; junction bases outside the gene matches: 4. CDR1 is MNHEY and CDR2 is SVGAGI in the germline V gene. This CDR3 spans 14 amino acids.